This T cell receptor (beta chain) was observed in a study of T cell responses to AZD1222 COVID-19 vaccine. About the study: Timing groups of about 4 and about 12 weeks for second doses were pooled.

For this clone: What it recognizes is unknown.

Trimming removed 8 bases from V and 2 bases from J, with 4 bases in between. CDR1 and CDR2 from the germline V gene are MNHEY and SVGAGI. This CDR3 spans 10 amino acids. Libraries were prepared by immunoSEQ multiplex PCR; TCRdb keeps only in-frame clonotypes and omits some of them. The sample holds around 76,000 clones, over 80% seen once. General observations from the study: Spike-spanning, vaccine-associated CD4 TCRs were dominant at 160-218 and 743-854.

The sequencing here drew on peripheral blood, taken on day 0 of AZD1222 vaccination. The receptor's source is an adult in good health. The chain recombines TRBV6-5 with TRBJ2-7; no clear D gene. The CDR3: CASGAYEQYF. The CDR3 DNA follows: TGTGCCAGCGGAGCCTACGAGCAGTACTTC.